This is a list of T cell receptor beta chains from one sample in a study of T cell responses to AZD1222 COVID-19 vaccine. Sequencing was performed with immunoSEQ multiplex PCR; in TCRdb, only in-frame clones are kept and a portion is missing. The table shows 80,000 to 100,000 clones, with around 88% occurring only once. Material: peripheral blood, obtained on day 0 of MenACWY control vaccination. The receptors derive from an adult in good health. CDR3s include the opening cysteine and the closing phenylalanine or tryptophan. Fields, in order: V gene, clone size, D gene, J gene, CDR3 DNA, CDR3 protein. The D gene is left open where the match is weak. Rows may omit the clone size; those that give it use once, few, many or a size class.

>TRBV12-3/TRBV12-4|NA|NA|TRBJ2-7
TGTGCCAGCAGTTTCGGCTCCTACGAGCAGTACTTC
CASSFGSYEQYF
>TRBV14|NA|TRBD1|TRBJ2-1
TGTGCCAGCAGCGAAGCTCGGGACAGGGTTAGGAATGAGCAGTTCTTC
CASSEARDRVRNEQFF
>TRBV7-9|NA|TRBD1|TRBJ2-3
TGTGCCAGCAGCTTAGCGCGGGACAGGGTCACAGATACGCAGTATTTT
CASSLARDRVTDTQYF
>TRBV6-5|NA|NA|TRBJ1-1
TGTGCCAGCAGTTACTTTTCGGGGGGTGAAGCTTTCTTT
CASSYFSGGEAFF
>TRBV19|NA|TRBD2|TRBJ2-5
TGTGCCAGCCGCGACGGGGGGGCTGAAGAGACCCAGTACTTC
CASRDGGAEETQYF
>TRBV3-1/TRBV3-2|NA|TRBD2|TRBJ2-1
TGTGCCAGCAGCCAGGAGAGCGGGGGGGCTTCCTACAATGAGCAGTTCTTC
CASSQESGGASYNEQFF
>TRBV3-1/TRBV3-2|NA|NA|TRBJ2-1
TGTGCCAGCAGCCAAGATATTACAGGAGGGGCGTACAATGAGCAGTTCTTC
CASSQDITGGAYNEQFF
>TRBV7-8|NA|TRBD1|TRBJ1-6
TGTGCCAGCAGCCAGGGGACAGCCTATAATTCACCCCTCCACTTT
CASSQGTAYNSPLHF
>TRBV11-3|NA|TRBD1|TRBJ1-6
TGTGCCAGCAGCTTAGAACGACAGGGTGGAACCTATAATTCACCCCTCCACTTT
CASSLERQGGTYNSPLHF
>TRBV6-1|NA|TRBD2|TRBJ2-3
TGTGCCAGCAGTGAACTTGCACTAGCGGGGGGAAATACAGATACGCAGTATTTT
CASSELALAGGNTDTQYF
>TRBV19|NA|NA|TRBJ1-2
TGTGCCAGTAGTATAGATCTCCGTGGCTACACCTTC
CASSIDLRGYTF
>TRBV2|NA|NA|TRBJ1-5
TGTGCCAGCAGCGCCCGATTGGGGAGCAATCAGCCCCAGCATTTT
CASSARLGSNQPQHF
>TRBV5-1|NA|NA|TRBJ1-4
TGCGCCAGCAGCTTGGGTAACAGCCGGGAAAAACTGTTTTTT
CASSLGNSREKLFF
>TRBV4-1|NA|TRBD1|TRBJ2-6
TGCGCCAGCAGCCAACCCCGCATCACTAACGGGACAGAAGACTCTGGGGCCAACGTCCTGACTTTC
CASSQPRITNGTEDSGANVLTF
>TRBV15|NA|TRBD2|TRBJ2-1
TGTGCCACCAGCAGGGTAGCGGGGGGCTACAATGAGCAGTTCTTC
CATSRVAGGYNEQFF
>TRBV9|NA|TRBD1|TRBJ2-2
TGTGCCAGCAGCGTAACAGGGGGCCAAGCGAACACCGGGGAGCTGTTTTTT
CASSVTGGQANTGELFF
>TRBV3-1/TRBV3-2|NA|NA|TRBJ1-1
TGTGCCAGCAGCCAAGACAGGAACACTGAAGCTTTCTTT
CASSQDRNTEAFF
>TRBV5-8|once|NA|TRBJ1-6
TGTGCCAGCAGCTATCACCGAAGGAGTTTGGCCAATTCACCCCTCCACTTT
CASSYHRRSLANSPLHF
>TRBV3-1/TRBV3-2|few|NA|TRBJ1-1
TGTGCCAGCAGCCAAGTTCCGCAAGGGGGGACAGCTTTCTTT
CASSQVPQGGTAFF
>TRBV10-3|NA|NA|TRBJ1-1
TGTGCCATCAGTGAGTCGGAAGGATTTAGCGCTGAAGCTTTCTTT
CAISESEGFSAEAFF
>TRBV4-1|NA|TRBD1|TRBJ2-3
TGCGCCAGCAGCCAAGGGGACAGATCCACAGATACGCAGTATTTT
CASSQGDRSTDTQYF
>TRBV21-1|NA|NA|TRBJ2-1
TGTGCCAGCAGCAGCAGCCCTCGACAGGCGAACTACAATGAGCAGTTCTTC
CASSSSPRQANYNEQFF
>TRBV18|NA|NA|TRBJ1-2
TGTGCCAGCTCACCGGACGGCGGGGTATCCTATGGCTACACCTTC
CASSPDGGVSYGYTF
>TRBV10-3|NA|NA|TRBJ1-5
TGTGCCATCAGTGACTCCGGACGGGGGGTTCAGCCCCAGCATTTT
CAISDSGRGVQPQHF
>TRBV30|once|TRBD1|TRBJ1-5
TGTGCCTGGTGCCCAGGGGGCTTTGGCAATCAGCCCCAGCATTTT
CAWCPGGFGNQPQHF
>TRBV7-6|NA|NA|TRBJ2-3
TGTGCCAGCAGCTTACAGGACCCTTCTCGGACAGATACGCAGTATTTT
CASSLQDPSRTDTQYF
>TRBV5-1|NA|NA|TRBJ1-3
TGCGCCAGCAGCTCTTCCTCTGGAAACACCATATATTTT
CASSSSSGNTIYF
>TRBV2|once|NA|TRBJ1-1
TGTGCCAGCAGTTACGCAGGGGTGTGGGCTAGGAACACTGAAGCTTTCTTT
CASSYAGVWARNTEAFF
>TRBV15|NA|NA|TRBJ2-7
TGTGCCACCAGCAGAGATGGGGGGATTTACGAGCAGTACTTC
CATSRDGGIYEQYF
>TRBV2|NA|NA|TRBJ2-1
TGTGCCAGCAGTCTACCGGGGCCCAATGAGCAGTTCTTC
CASSLPGPNEQFF
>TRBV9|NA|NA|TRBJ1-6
TGTGCCAGCAGCGCCAGGGACACCAGAAATTCACCCCTCCACTTT
CASSARDTRNSPLHF
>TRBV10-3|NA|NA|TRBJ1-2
TGTGCCATCAGTGAGTCAACAGACCTTGGCTACACCTTC
CAISESTDLGYTF
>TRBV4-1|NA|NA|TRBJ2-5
TGCGCCAGCAGCCAAGAAGAGACCCAGTACTTC
CASSQEETQYF
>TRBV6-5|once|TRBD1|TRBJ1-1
TGTGCCAGCAGTTACTCGACAGGGAGGGGCACTGAAGCTTTCTTT
CASSYSTGRGTEAFF
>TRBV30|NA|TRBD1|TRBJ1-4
TGTGCCTGTCAGGGACAGGTAAATGAAAAACTGTTTTTT
CACQGQVNEKLFF
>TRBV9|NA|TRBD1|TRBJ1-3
TGTGCCAGCAGCGTAGGGGGACAGACTGGAAACACCATATATTTT
CASSVGGQTGNTIYF
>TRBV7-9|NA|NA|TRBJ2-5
TGTGCCAGCAGCCCCGGGGGCCCGAGGGAGACCCAGTACTTC
CASSPGGPRETQYF
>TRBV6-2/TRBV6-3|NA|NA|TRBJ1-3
TGTGCCAGCAGTTACTTGAGGACACCTGGAAACACCATATATTTT
CASSYLRTPGNTIYF
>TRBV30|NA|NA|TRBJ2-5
TGTGCCTGGGCACAGGGTGCAGAGACCCAGTACTTC
CAWAQGAETQYF
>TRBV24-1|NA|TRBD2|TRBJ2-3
TGTGCCACCAGTGATCTAGTAGCGGGGGGAGCAGATACGCAGTATTTT
CATSDLVAGGADTQYF
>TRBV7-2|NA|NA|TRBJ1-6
TGTGCCAGCAGCTTAGTGGGGGGAGAGATGAATTCACCCCTCCACTTT
CASSLVGGEMNSPLHF
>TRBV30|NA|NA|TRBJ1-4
TGTGCCTGCCCGGACGCCGTGGTAGGGGAAAAACTGTTTTTT
CACPDAVVGEKLFF
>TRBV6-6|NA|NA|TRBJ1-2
TGTGCCAGCAGCCCCCTTGGGGGCTATGGCTACACCTTC
CASSPLGGYGYTF
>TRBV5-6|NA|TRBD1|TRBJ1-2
TGTGCCAGCCAGGGGGCCTATGGCTACACCTTC
CASQGAYGYTF